This T cell receptor beta chain derives from a study of shared clonotypes between healthy human individuals. The wider study: Used for every donor were three CD4 naive, three CD4 memory, two CD8 naive and one CD8 memory plate.

General study results and limits: Rarefaction exposed incomplete sorted-subset sequencing despite large depth.

As for this clone: Its antigen is still unknown.

The CDR3 covers 16 residues. The germline V gene has CDR1 MDHEN and CDR2 SYDVKM. The V and J ends lost 4 bases and 8 bases, in that order; junction bases with no gene match: 9. Using immunoSEQ multiplex PCR, the repertoire was profiled, and TCRdb retains in-frame clones only, with some absent. The sample comprises over 1.4 million clones, 96% of which are singletons, and about 1% rests with the top ten. This clonotype was sampled from a man aged 30 to 39 in good health. Sequencing was performed on naive CD4+ T cells sorted from blood. This sample's subset: CD45RA+ positively selected. The V call is TRBV28, the J call TRBJ2-1, with 12 bases fitting TRBD2. The CDR3 DNA follows: TGTGCCAGCAGTTCCATGGGACTAGCGGGTGGTTATGAGCAGTTCTTC. It codes for CASSSMGLAGGYEQFF.